The rows below give T cell receptor beta chains drawn from one sample of a study of T-cell reconstitution after alpha-beta-depleted transplantation in children. TCRdb ran MiXCR on the PCR reads and lists one entry per CDR3 protein. The sample lists about 76,000 distinct CDR3 sequences; roughly 14% were seen once. The material sequenced was PBMCs, mostly from graft donor cells, taken 180 days after TCRalphabeta/CD19-depleted stem cell transplant. The receptors were sampled from a male patient aged 2-15 years who had a stem cell transplant for acute lymphoblastic leukemia, so the T cells may come from the graft donor. CDR3s include the opening cysteine and the closing phenylalanine or tryptophan. Fields, in order: V gene, J gene, CDR3 protein.

TRBV6-2/TRBV6-3,TRBJ2-7,CASSRQGAAPYEQYF
TRBV25-1,TRBJ2-5,CASSEPQTSGRARETQYF
TRBV15,TRBJ1-6,CATSRDRGESSYNSPLHF
TRBV5-6,TRBJ2-3,CASSLRTSGKDTQYF
TRBV4-3,TRBJ2-7,CASSQSPTGVYEQYF
TRBV7-2,TRBJ2-5,CASHAGRGRGLETQYF
TRBV5-1,TRBJ2-5,CASRGGTDLTQYF
TRBV10-3,TRBJ2-7,CAIRNSSYEQYF
TRBV20-1,TRBJ2-4,CSARSPGSAKNIQYF
TRBV20-1,TRBJ2-3,CSADRDRSTDTQYF
TRBV20-1,TRBJ2-7,CSAKTSGNSYEQYF
TRBV20-1,TRBJ2-7,CSGTPFSGSEQYF